Each of the 10 T cell receptor beta chains below was sequenced from the same sample in a study of Ad26.COV2.S vaccination and SARS-CoV-2 variants. Treatment defined: some 20 received Ad26.COV2.S at low or high dose, single or two shots; 5 received placebo; per-sample allocation not given. Sampling was performed 63 days after the first vaccine or placebo injection. Only in-frame clones appear in the TCRdb table, and some are missing; sequencing was by immunoSEQ multiplex PCR. This table holds a few hundred thousand clones, around 88% found once. This material consisted of peripheral blood, taken in a trial of Ad26.COV2.S vaccine versus placebo. The source is a person between 18 and 60 years old who received the Ad26.COV2.S COVID-19 vaccine or a placebo.

V is TRBV7-9 and J is TRBJ2-5; 8 nucleotides agree with TRBD1. Trimming removed 4 bases from V and 5 bases from J; junction bases left unmatched: 12. The CDR3 is made up of 16 amino acids. Germline V lookup: CDR1 SEHNR, CDR2 FQNEAQ (reference sequence). For the CDR3, the DNA is TGTGCCAGCAGCTCGTCATTACAGGGGGTCCCGGAGACCCAGTACTTC. It codes for CASSSSLQGVPETQYF.

This sequence joins TRBV9 and TRBJ1-1, with D tentatively TRBD1 (5 bases). V dropped 2 bases and J dropped 0 bases, with 14 bases sitting between them. Germline lookup yields CDR1 SGDLS and CDR2 YYNGEE. This CDR3 comprises 16 residues. This chain's CDR3 is CASSVLFTGMNTEAFF. The CDR3 nucleotides read TGTGCCAGCAGCGTTCTATTCACAGGCATGAACACTGAAGCTTTCTTT.

The chain couples TRBV5-1 to TRBJ2-1, with 11 nucleotides matching TRBD2. In germline, CDR1 is SGHRS, CDR2 YFSETQ. The CDR3 loop spans 17 amino acids. V dropped 0 bases and J dropped 1; count of bases not matched to a gene: 3. The CDR3 reads CASSLAGTSGSYNEQFF. CDR3 coding DNA: TGCGCCAGCAGCTTGGCTGGGACTAGCGGTTCCTACAATGAGCAGTTCTTC.

J is TRBJ2-3 and V is TRBV10-3; TRBD2 matches at 14 bases. Trimming removed 3 bases from V and 9 bases from J; junction bases left unmatched: 5. Germline lookup yields CDR1 ENHRY and CDR2 SYGVKD. The CDR3 spans 15 residues. The CDR3 coding sequence is TGTGCCATCAGTGACAAGGGACTAGCGGGAGACACGCAGTATTTT. Protein sequence: CAISDKGLAGDTQYF.

J is TRBJ2-1 and V is TRBV20-1; TRBD2 matches 14 bases. CDR1 DFQATT and CDR2 SNEGSKA come from the germline V gene (reference sequence). V was clipped by 5 bases and J by 14 bases; unmatched bases: 8. The CDR3 covers 13 residues. The CDR3: CSAGGTSGRTKFF. DNA of the CDR3: TGCAGTGCTGGTGGGACTAGCGGGAGAACCAAGTTCTTC.

This clone came up a few times. This chain connects TRBV7-8 to TRBJ1-1; TRBD1 might be the D (5 bases). The V gene's germline CDR1 is SGHVS and CDR2 FQNEAQ. The CDR3 has 14 amino acids. The ends were cut back, 6 bases at V and 3 bases at J, with 14 bases in the middle. The CDR3 loop reads CASREGARDTEAFF. The DNA for the CDR3 is TGTGCCAGCAGGGAAGGGGCGAGGGACACTGAAGCTTTCTTT.

Notes on this clone: Other DNA sequences in this sample translate to the same CDR3. DNA for the CDR3: TGTGCCAGCAGCCAGGATTCCGGGGAGCTGTTTTTT. Translation: CASSQDSGELFF. The chain joins TRBV3-1 (or the pseudogene TRBV3-2) to TRBJ2-2; D uncertain. The V gene lost 3 bases and the J gene lost 6 bases, with 5 bases spanning the gap. The CDR3 length is 12 residues. Germline CDR1 is LGHDT and CDR2 is YNNKEL (reference sequence).

The CDR3 loop is CAWSGGTGASRYGYTF. The CDR3 coding sequence is TGTGCCTGGAGTGGCGGGACAGGGGCGTCTCGCTATGGCTACACCTTC. The chain links TRBV30 to TRBJ1-2, with 10 bases aligning to TRBD1. Germline V gives CDR1 GTSNPN, CDR2 SVGIG (reference sequence). With V trimmed by 1 base and J by 4 bases, 9 bases remained unmatched. This CDR3 is 16 amino acids long. Together with reference TRBV30 and TRBJ1-2, the CDR3 gives the full variable domain: SQTIHQWPATLVQPVGSPLSLECTVEGTSNPNLYWYRQAAGRGLQLLFYSVGIGQISSEVPQNLSASRPQDRQFILSSKKLLLSDSGFYLCAWSGGTGASRYGYTFGSGTRLTVV.

This clone has a handful of counts. CDR3 bases: TGTGCCAGCAGCTCCGGGCGGTTTGGTGAGCAGTTCTTC. Protein product: CASSSGRFGEQFF. The chain joins TRBV7-9 to TRBJ2-1, with D unclear. CDR3 length equals 13 residues. Looked up from germline, CDR1 is SEHNR and CDR2 is FQNEAQ (reference sequence). Trimming pared 4 bases from V and 9 bases from J, leaving 13 bases between.

This rearrangement joins TRBV30 to TRBJ2-3; no definite D call. The CDR3 loop spans 14 amino acids. The ends were cut back, 3 bases at V and 0 bases at J, with 10 bases in the middle. Germline values: CDR1 GTSNPN, CDR2 SVGIG (reference sequence). The CDR3 protein is CAWSLGTSTDTQYF. The CDR3 DNA reads TGTGCCTGGAGCCTGGGCACTAGCACAGATACGCAGTATTTT. The whole variable domain, remainder taken from reference TRBV30 and TRBJ2-3, is SQTIHQWPATLVQPVGSPLSLECTVEGTSNPNLYWYRQAAGRGLQLLFYSVGIGQISSEVPQNLSASRPQDRQFILSSKKLLLSDSGFYLCAWSLGTSTDTQYFGPGTRLTVL.